This T cell receptor (beta chain) was sequenced during a study of immune heterogeneity within non-small cell lung tumors. Multiplex PCR (32 V and 13 J primers) was used to amplify the TCR beta CDR3. TCRdb recomputed calls from the multiplex PCR reads with MiXCR, one row per CDR3 protein. The sample consists of tens of thousands of distinct CDR3 sequences, roughly 29% of them appearing once. On this clonotype: Its antigen is not known.

Bulk tumor genomic DNA (roughly 630 ng per sample) served as template. Doctors removed several biopsies from each primary tumor during surgery, keeping them far apart. Their non-small cell lung cancer was newly diagnosed and untreated, and the patients underwent curative surgery. Findings of the study overall: The correlation between local T-cell clonality and local tumor mutational burden was positive, moderate in strength and statistically significant, with R 0.3 to 0.35. Identical dominant CDR3 beta clonotypes were found recurring across a patient's tumor sites, along with site-unique high-frequency clones. Individual patients largely had distinct high-frequency T-cell receptor beta clonotypes from one another.

V lost 4 bases and J 2 bases, leaving 24 bases between the germline ends. The germline gives CDR1 SQVTM, CDR2 ANQGSEA. This CDR3 is built from 17 residues. This TCR was recovered from a man in his forties or fifties with non-small cell lung cancer. Source material: lung tumor tissue. The rearrangement uses TRBV29-1 and TRBJ2-7; no firm D call. CDR3: CSVAARLSQPLTYEQYF. The CDR3 bases are TGCAGCGTTGCGGCCCGACTCTCACAACCACTTACCTACGAGCAGTACTTC.